Listed below are T cell receptor beta chains from one sample, sequenced in a study of blood T cell repertoires in COVID-19. The assay was immunoSEQ multiplex PCR, and TCRdb's table has in-frame clones only and misses some. Altogether approximately 480,000 clones are present, approximately 90% being singletons, with the ten largest covering roughly 0.72%. Sequencing was carried out using PBMCs or T cells enriched from blood (not recorded which). The source is a woman aged 18 to 35 who had recovered from COVID-19. CDR3s include the opening cysteine and the closing phenylalanine or tryptophan. The D gene is left open where the match is weak. Not all rows give a size; the values are once, few, many and, for expanded clones, a class.

clone_size d_call j_call v_call cdr3_nt cdr3_aa
NA TRBD1 TRBJ1-4 TRBV30 TGTGCCTGGAGTGTTAGGACGGACAGGGGACTGTTTTTT CAWSVRTDRGLFF
many NA TRBJ1-2 TRBV27 TGTGCCAGCACCGCCGCTGGGACTGGACCTACTAACTATGGCTACACCTTC CASTAAGTGPTNYGYTF
few TRBD1 TRBJ1-6 TRBV28 TGTGCCAGCAGTTATCCTTCGGGACAGGGGAATTCACCCCTCCACTTT CASSYPSGQGNSPLHF
few NA TRBJ1-2 TRBV12-5 TGTGCTAGTGGTTTGTCGGGGGGTACGTATGGCTACACCTTC CASGLSGGTYGYTF
NA TRBD1 TRBJ1-4 TRBV6-5 TGTGCCAGCAGCTGGGACAGGAAGTTGTTTTTT CASSWDRKLFF
NA NA TRBJ1-2 TRBV4-1 TGCGCCAGCAGCCAACCGGGACAAGGAGGAGGCTACACCTTC CASSQPGQGGGYTF
NA TRBD1 TRBJ1-4 TRBV25-1 TGTGCCAGCAAAGGACAGGGAGATGAAAAACTGTTTTTT CASKGQGDEKLFF
NA NA TRBJ1-1 TRBV12-3/TRBV12-4 TGTGCCAGCAGCCGCCCAGGGGTCACTGAAGCTTTCTTT CASSRPGVTEAFF
once NA TRBJ1-6 TRBV2 TGTGCCAGCAGTGTGCAGGGAGGGTCACCCCTCCACTTT CASSVQGGSPLHF
NA NA TRBJ1-1 TRBV27 TGTGCCAGCATGGGGGGGCAAGACACTGAAGCTTTCTTT CASMGGQDTEAFF
once NA TRBJ1-1 TRBV19 TGTGCCAGTAGGACAGCGAACACTGAAGCTTTCTTT CASRTANTEAFF
NA NA TRBJ2-7 TRBV19 TGTGCCAGTATTTGTTGGGAACTAGACTACGAGCAGTACTTC CASICWELDYEQYF
NA NA TRBJ1-5 TRBV30 TGTGCCTGGGACTCTACAGGTTCGCATCAGCCCCAGCATTTT CAWDSTGSHQPQHF
few TRBD1 TRBJ1-2 TRBV6-5 TGTGCCAGCACGGGACAGGGGACTGGCTACACCTTC CASTGQGTGYTF
NA TRBD1 TRBJ1-1 TRBV2 TGTGCCAGCACGCAGGGGGGCACTGAAGCTTTCTTT CASTQGGTEAFF
NA TRBD2 TRBJ2-1 TRBV5-1 TGCGCCAGCAGCTTACTAGCGGGGTCCGGGAGTGAGCAGTTCTTC CASSLLAGSGSEQFF
NA TRBD2 TRBJ2-7 TRBV5-1 TGCGCCAGCAGCTCCAGACTAGCGGGGGGCGAGGCCTACGAGCAGTACTTC CASSSRLAGGEAYEQYF
NA NA TRBJ1-5 TRBV19 TGTGCCAGTAGCAGGTCAGGCAATCAGCCCCAGCATTTT CASSRSGNQPQHF
NA NA TRBJ1-1 TRBV27 TGTGCCAGCAGTTCCAACAGGGAATGGAACACTGAAGCTTTCTTT CASSSNREWNTEAFF
NA NA TRBJ1-2 TRBV4-1 TGCGCCAGCAGCCTTAACCCGACAGGCCTCTATGGCTACACCTTC CASSLNPTGLYGYTF
NA NA TRBJ1-6 TRBV7-8 TGTGCCAGCAGCTTAACAGGAACCGATTCACCCCTCCACTTT CASSLTGTDSPLHF
NA NA TRBJ1-1 TRBV24-1 TGTGCCACCAGTCGATCAGGGGAGAACACTGAAGCTTTCTTT CATSRSGENTEAFF
once TRBD2 TRBJ2-3 TRBV10-2 TGCGCCAGCAGTTCCCGGACTAGCGGGGGGGACACAGATACGCAGTATTTT CASSSRTSGGDTDTQYF
NA NA TRBJ1-2 TRBV4-2 TGTGCCAGCAGCCAAGATCAGGGCGGGGACTATGGCTACACCTTC CASSQDQGGDYGYTF
NA NA TRBJ1-2 TRBV7-8 TGTGCCAGCAGCTTAGCGACCTCAGGGGCCTACACCTTC CASSLATSGAYTF
NA NA TRBJ1-3 TRBV2 TGTGCCAGCAGTGCAGGAAACACCATATATTTT CASSAGNTIYF
NA NA TRBJ1-5 TRBV12-3/TRBV12-4 TGTGCCAGCAGGCCTCTAACCGAGGGGCCCCAGCATTTT CASRPLTEGPQHF
NA NA TRBJ2-7 TRBV11-2 TGTGCCAGCAGCCCGGCGGGGTACGAGCAGTACTTC CASSPAGYEQYF
few NA TRBJ1-5 TRBV28 TGTGCCAGCAGTCTCCCGGGACTCAACATCCATCAGCCCCAGCATTTT CASSLPGLNIHQPQHF
NA NA TRBJ1-2 TRBV2 TGTGCCAGCCGAGAGGAGGGAGGCTACACCTTC CASREEGGYTF
NA TRBD1 TRBJ1-1 TRBV6-5 TGTGCCAGCAGTTACAGGGGGCCTGAAGCTTTCTTT CASSYRGPEAFF
NA NA TRBJ1-2 TRBV3-1/TRBV3-2 TGTGCCAGCAGCCGCACCCCGGAGGAAGGCTACACCTTC CASSRTPEEGYTF
few NA TRBJ1-2 TRBV21-1 TGTGCCAGCAGCAAAGAGGCGGCGGGGGGCGAGGATGGCTACACCTTC CASSKEAAGGEDGYTF
NA NA TRBJ2-7 TRBV5-1 TGCGCCAGCAGCTTGAGTATTGGGACACAATACGAGCAGTACTTC CASSLSIGTQYEQYF
NA NA TRBJ2-7 TRBV7-2 TGTGCCAGCAGCCCCAGCGGCACGACCTACGAGCAGTACTTC CASSPSGTTYEQYF
NA NA TRBJ2-1 TRBV9 TGTGCCAGCAGCGTAGAACCTAGGAGCTCCTACAATGAGCAGTTCTTC CASSVEPRSSYNEQFF
NA NA TRBJ1-4 TRBV28 TGTGCCAGCAGTCCCCCAGGGAGGGCGGGGAAACTGTTTTTT CASSPPGRAGKLFF
NA NA TRBJ1-1 TRBV9 TGTGCCAGCAGCGTAGAGGGAGGGCGCACTGAAGCTTTCTTT CASSVEGGRTEAFF
NA TRBD1 TRBJ1-4 TRBV4-1 TGCGCCAGCAGTCTTGGACAGGGTGAGGAAAAACTGTTTTTT CASSLGQGEEKLFF
NA TRBD1 TRBJ1-2 TRBV11-2 TGTGCCAGCAGGCACATACGCAGGGGGAATGGCTACACCTTC CASRHIRRGNGYTF
NA TRBD1 TRBJ1-5 TRBV4-1 TGCGCCAGCAGCCAAGAGGCCAGGGGGCTCCCAGGGGCCCAGCATTTT CASSQEARGLPGAQHF
NA TRBD1 TRBJ1-3 TRBV30 TGTGCCTGGAGTGTACGGGACAGACGAAACACCATATATTTT CAWSVRDRRNTIYF
NA NA TRBJ1-2 TRBV19 TGTGCCAGTAGTATCGCAGGGAGGTCGGATGGCTACACCTTC CASSIAGRSDGYTF
NA TRBD1 TRBJ2-7 TRBV2 TGTGCCACCACTCTTGACAGGGCTTCTACCTACGAGCAGTACTTC CATTLDRASTYEQYF
NA TRBD1 TRBJ1-5 TRBV25-1 TGTGCCAGCAGTGTAGGACAGGGGAATCAGCCCCAGCATTTT CASSVGQGNQPQHF
NA TRBD1 TRBJ1-5 TRBV19 TGTGCCAGTAGTAACAGGGGGTTCGGCGATCAGCCCCAGCATTTT CASSNRGFGDQPQHF
once TRBD1 TRBJ1-1 TRBV6-4 TGTGCCAGCAGGACGGACAGGGTGAACACTGAAGCTTTCTTT CASRTDRVNTEAFF
NA NA TRBJ1-1 TRBV3-1/TRBV3-2 TGTGCCAGCAGCCCTTCCCCTTTCGGCACTGAAGCTTTCTTT CASSPSPFGTEAFF
few NA TRBJ1-6 TRBV19 TGTGCCAGTAGTCGAAGCGCATCATCTAATTCACCCCTCCACTTT CASSRSASSNSPLHF
once TRBD1 TRBJ2-7 TRBV24-1 TGTGCCACCAGTGATTCCGGGACAGGGGATTACGAGCAGTACTTC CATSDSGTGDYEQYF
NA TRBD1 TRBJ1-1 TRBV5-1 TGCGCCAGCAGCTTGGCGGGACAGGGGGGTACTGAAGCTTTCTTT CASSLAGQGGTEAFF
NA NA TRBJ1-1 TRBV7-2 TGTGCCAGCAGCTTAGCGGGCGGGCGCAACACTGAAGCTTTCTTT CASSLAGGRNTEAFF
NA TRBD1 TRBJ1-5 TRBV30 TGTGCCTGGAGTGTGAACAGGGGTAATCAGCCCCAGCATTTT CAWSVNRGNQPQHF
NA NA TRBJ2-3 TRBV9 TGTGCCAGCAGCGCCTATTCAGATACGCAGTATTTT CASSAYSDTQYF
NA TRBD2 TRBJ2-1 TRBV6-2/TRBV6-3 TGTGCCAGCAGTTACTCTAGCGGGGGAGGGAATGAGCAGTTCTTC CASSYSSGGGNEQFF
NA TRBD1 TRBJ2-7 TRBV3-1/TRBV3-2 TGTGCCAGCAGCCCCGCCCCCGGGACAGGGAGCCAGTACTTC CASSPAPGTGSQYF
NA TRBD1 TRBJ1-1 TRBV12-3/TRBV12-4 TGTGCCAGCAGTTTCGAACCCCGGGACAGTTCTTTCTTT CASSFEPRDSSFF